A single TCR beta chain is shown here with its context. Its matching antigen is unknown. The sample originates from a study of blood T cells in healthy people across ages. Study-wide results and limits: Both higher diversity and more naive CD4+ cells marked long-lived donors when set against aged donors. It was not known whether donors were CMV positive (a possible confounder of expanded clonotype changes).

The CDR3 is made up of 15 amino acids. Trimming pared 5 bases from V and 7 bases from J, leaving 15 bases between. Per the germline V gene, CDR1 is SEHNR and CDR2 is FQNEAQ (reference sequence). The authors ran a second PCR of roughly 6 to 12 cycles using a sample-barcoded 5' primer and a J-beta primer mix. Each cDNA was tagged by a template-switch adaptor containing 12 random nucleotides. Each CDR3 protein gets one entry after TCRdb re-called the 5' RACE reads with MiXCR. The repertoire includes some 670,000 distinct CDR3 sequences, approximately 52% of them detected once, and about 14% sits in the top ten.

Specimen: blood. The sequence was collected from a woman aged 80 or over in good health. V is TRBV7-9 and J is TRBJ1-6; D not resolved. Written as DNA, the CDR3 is TGTGCCAGCAGCCCTAAGTCCGTCGTAAATTCACCCCTCCACTTT. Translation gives CASSPKSVVNSPLHF.